This T cell receptor beta chain was captured in a study of blood T cell repertoires in COVID-19. Generated by immunoSEQ multiplex PCR, the TCRdb table keeps only in-frame clones and is missing some. Among roughly 250,000 clones, 87% were seen once, and the ten largest hold more than 5%. Participants reported their clinical history, and cohort assignment relied on those reports. This receptor was identified in a woman younger than 45 with acute COVID-19. Source material: PBMCs or T cells enriched from blood (not recorded which).

CDR3 nucleotides: TGTGCCAGCAGCCCGGCGGGGGTCCTCTCTGGAAACACCATATATTTT. It codes for CASSPAGVLSGNTIYF. The chain links TRBV5-6 to TRBJ1-3; D possibly corresponds to TRBD1 (5 bases). The CDR3 is made up of 16 amino acids. The germline CDR1 and CDR2 sequences are SGHDT and YYEEEE. V was shortened by 4 bases and J by 0 bases, with 14 bases between the two germline ends. The variable domain in full, completed from reference TRBV5-6 and TRBJ1-3, reads DAGVTQSPTHLIKTRGQQVTLRCSPKSGHDTVSWYQQALGQGPQFIFQYYEEEERQRGNFPDRFSGHQFPNYSSELNVNALLLGDSALYLCASSPAGVLSGNTIYFGEGSWLTVV.